The rows below give T cell receptor beta chains drawn from one sample of a study of cytomegalovirus exposure and HLA in healthy donors. Generated by immunoSEQ multiplex PCR, the TCRdb table keeps only in-frame clones and is missing some. The repertoire consists of some 130,000 clones, with 60% to 80% occurring once and the leading ten covering approximately 1.6%. Sequenced input: PBMCs. The receptors originated from a female donor in good health and CMV-seronegative. The CDR3 runs from the conserved cysteine through the conserved F or W. A D gene is named only where the DNA matches it firmly. Clone sizes are given selectively: once, few, many, or a class where the clone is expanded.

size	V	J	D	CDR3	DNA
few	TRBV19	TRBJ2-2	.	CASSIGTNTGELFF	TGTGCCAGTAGTATAGGAACAAACACCGGGGAGCTGTTTTTT
.	TRBV10-3	TRBJ2-7	TRBD1	CAISEPGTGVYEQYF	TGTGCCATCAGTGAGCCCGGGACAGGCGTCTACGAGCAGTACTTC
.	TRBV13	TRBJ1-3	.	CASSFRGVSGDTIYF	TGTGCCAGCAGCTTCCGGGGGGTCTCTGGAGACACCATATATTTT
.	TRBV19	TRBJ2-3	TRBD2	CASSIPSGSDTQYF	TGTGCCAGTAGTATCCCTAGCGGGAGTGATACGCAGTATTTT
.	TRBV15	TRBJ2-1	TRBD2	CATSSLLAGDNEQFF	TGTGCCACCAGCAGTCTGCTAGCGGGAGATAATGAGCAGTTCTTC
few	TRBV9	TRBJ2-1	TRBD2	CASSGREGRGAEQFF	TGTGCCAGCAGCGGACGGGAGGGCCGGGGAGCAGAGCAGTTCTTC
many	TRBV11-3	TRBJ2-1	.	CASSLGGLYNEQFF	TGTGCCAGCAGCTTAGGCGGACTGTACAATGAGCAGTTCTTC
.	TRBV9	TRBJ1-4	TRBD1	CASSAFDRATNEKLFF	TGTGCCAGCAGCGCATTCGACAGGGCAACTAATGAAAAACTGTTTTTT
.	TRBV11-2	TRBJ2-3	TRBD1	CASSLQAGQGTTDTQYF	TGTGCCAGCAGCTTACAGGCGGGACAGGGTACCACAGATACGCAGTATTTT
.	TRBV10-1	TRBJ2-3	TRBD1	CASSPNRGLGTDTQYF	TGCGCCAGCAGTCCTAACAGGGGGCTAGGCACAGATACGCAGTATTTT
.	TRBV19	TRBJ2-7	.	CASSIQGSSYEQYF	TGTGCCAGTAGTATTCAGGGTTCCAGCTACGAGCAGTACTTC
few	TRBV9	TRBJ2-5	.	CATASGVGPQETQYF	TGTGCCACCGCCTCGGGAGTAGGCCCCCAAGAGACCCAGTACTTC
.	TRBV6-1	TRBJ1-1	.	CASRSQVNTEAFF	TGTGCCAGCAGATCACAGGTGAACACTGAAGCTTTCTTT
few	TRBV29-1	TRBJ1-1	.	CSASGYRRNTEAFF	TGCAGCGCATCAGGGTACCGCCGAAACACTGAAGCTTTCTTT
.	TRBV30	TRBJ2-5	TRBD1	CAWGQGDWTQYF	TGTGCCTGGGGACAGGGAGATTGGACCCAGTACTTC
.	TRBV6-1	TRBJ2-7	TRBD1	CASSRQGAPYEQYF	TGTGCCAGCAGCAGACAGGGGGCCCCCTACGAGCAGTACTTC
.	TRBV4-3	TRBJ1-2	.	CASSQGRSYGYTF	TGCGCCAGCAGCCAAGGACGGAGCTATGGCTACACCTTC
few	TRBV7-2	TRBJ1-2	TRBD1	CASSRGTGMGGYTF	TGTGCCAGCAGCCGAGGGACAGGGATGGGCGGCTACACCTTC
few	TRBV5-6	TRBJ2-2	TRBD2	CASSLGLAGGFTTGELFF	TGTGCCAGCAGCTTGGGGCTAGCGGGAGGGTTCACCACCGGGGAGCTGTTTTTT
.	TRBV28	TRBJ1-3	.	CASSRGTGNTIYF	TGTGCCAGCAGTAGGGGGACTGGAAACACCATATATTTT
once	TRBV9	TRBJ2-3	.	CASSVEARRDTQYF	TGTGCCAGCAGCGTAGAAGCGCGTAGAGATACGCAGTATTTT
.	TRBV4-1	TRBJ2-3	TRBD1	CASSQALGQGRHTQYF	TGCGCCAGCAGCCAAGCCCTCGGACAGGGGAGACATACGCAGTATTTT
.	TRBV15	TRBJ1-3	TRBD1	CATSRGTGLGNTIYF	TGTGCCACCAGCAGAGGGACAGGGTTGGGAAACACCATATATTTT
.	TRBV5-8	TRBJ1-2	TRBD1	CASSPDRGNTNYGYTF	TGTGCCAGCAGCCCGGACAGGGGAAACACTAACTATGGCTACACCTTC